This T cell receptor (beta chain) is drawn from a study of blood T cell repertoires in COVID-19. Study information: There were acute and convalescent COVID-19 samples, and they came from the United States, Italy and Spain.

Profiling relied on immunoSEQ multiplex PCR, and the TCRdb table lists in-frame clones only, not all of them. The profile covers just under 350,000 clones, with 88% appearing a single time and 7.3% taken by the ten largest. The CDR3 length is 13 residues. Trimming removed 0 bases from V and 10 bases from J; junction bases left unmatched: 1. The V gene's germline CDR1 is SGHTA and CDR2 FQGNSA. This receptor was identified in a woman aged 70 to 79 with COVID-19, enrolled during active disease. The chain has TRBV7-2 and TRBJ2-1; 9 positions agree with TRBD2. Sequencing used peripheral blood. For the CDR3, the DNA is TGTGCCAGCAGCTTAGCTCTAGCGGGGGAGCAGTTCTTC. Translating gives CASSLALAGEQFF. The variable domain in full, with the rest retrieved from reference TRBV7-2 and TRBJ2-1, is GAGVSQSPSNKVTEKGKDVELRCDPISGHTALYWYRQSLGQGLEFLIYFQGNSAPDKSGLPSDRFSAERTGGSVSTLTIQRTQQEDSAVYLCASSLALAGEQFFGPGTRLTVL.